What follows describes a single T cell receptor beta chain. This sample is part of a study of cytomegalovirus exposure and HLA in healthy donors. Study-level background: It was reported in a later analysis that the 120 validation repertoires used the same platform as the 666 first-cohort repertoires.

Method: immunoSEQ multiplex PCR; TCRdb's copy keeps in-frame clones and lacks some. Among about 190,000 clones listed, 80% to 85% were seen once. The germline V gene has CDR1 SGHDT and CDR2 YYEEEE. J lost 5 bases, V lost 9 bases, and 10 bases had no gene match. This CDR3 region has 13 residues. This TCR was sampled from a woman aged 18-29 years in good health and CMV-seropositive. This chain connects TRBV5-6 to TRBJ1-1; 7 positions match TRBD1. Sequencing was performed on PBMCs. This CDR3 is CATGDRARTEAFF. CDR3 nucleotide sequence: TGTGCCACCGGAGACAGGGCCCGGACTGAAGCTTTCTTT.